This T cell receptor (beta chain) was captured by sequencing in a study of blood T cell repertoires in COVID-19. Study information: COVID-19 samples collected from the United States, Italy and Spain covered acute and convalescent phases. T cells, B-cell-depleted T cells, or PBMCs supplied cDNA or gDNA.

The CDR3 is 14 amino acids. Trimming removed 4 bases from V and 4 bases from J, with 12 bases in between. Germline loops: CDR1 LGHNT, CDR2 FRNRAP. Under the authors' procedure: From reference gene primer amplification, estimates of nucleated cell counts were derived. Data came from immunoSEQ multiplex PCR; TCRdb stores just in-frame clones and leaves some out. V and J calls and clone size are given by that table; D and trimming were obtained from the DNA. This sample has some 48,000 clones, with approximately 87% found just once. This TCR came from a woman aged 60 to 75 with acute or convalescent COVID-19. The sequenced sample was peripheral blood. The chain links TRBV12-5 to TRBJ2-3; maybe TRBD2 (5 bases). The CDR3 DNA sequence: TGTGCTAGTGGTTCGCTACTAGTTTCAGATACGCAGTATTTT. It encodes CASGSLLVSDTQYF.